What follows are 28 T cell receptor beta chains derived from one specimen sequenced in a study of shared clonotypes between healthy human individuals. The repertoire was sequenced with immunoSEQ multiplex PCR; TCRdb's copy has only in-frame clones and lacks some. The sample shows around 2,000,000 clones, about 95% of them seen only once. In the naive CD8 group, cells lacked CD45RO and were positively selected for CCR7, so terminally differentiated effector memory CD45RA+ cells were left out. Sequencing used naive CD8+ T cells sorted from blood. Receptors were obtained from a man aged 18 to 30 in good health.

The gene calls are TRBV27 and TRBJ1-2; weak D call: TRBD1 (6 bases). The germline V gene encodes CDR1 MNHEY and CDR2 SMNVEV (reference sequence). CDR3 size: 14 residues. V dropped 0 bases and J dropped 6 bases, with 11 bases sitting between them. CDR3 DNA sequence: TGTGCCAGCAGTTTATCGGGAGGGGGGGATGGCTACACCTTC. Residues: CASSLSGGGDGYTF.

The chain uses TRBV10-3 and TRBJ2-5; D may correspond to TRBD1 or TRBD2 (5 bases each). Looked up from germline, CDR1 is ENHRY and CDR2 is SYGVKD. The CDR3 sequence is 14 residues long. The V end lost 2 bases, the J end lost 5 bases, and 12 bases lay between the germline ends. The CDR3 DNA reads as TGTGCCATCAGTGAGGCAGACAGAGGGGAGACCCAGTACTTC. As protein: CAISEADRGETQYF.

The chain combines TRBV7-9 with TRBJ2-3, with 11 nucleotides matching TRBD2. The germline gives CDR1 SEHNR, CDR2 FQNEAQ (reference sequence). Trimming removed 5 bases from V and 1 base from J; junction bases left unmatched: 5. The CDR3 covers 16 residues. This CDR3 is CASSTSGGGGTDTQYF. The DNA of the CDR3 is TGTGCCAGCAGCACTAGCGGGGGCGGCGGCACAGATACGCAGTATTTT.

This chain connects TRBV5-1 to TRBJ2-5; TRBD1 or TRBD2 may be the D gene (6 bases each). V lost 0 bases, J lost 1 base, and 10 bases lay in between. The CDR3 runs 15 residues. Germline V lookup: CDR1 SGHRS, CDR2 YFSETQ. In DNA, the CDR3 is TGCGCCAGCAGCTTGGTTGGAGGGGGCCAAGAGACCCAGTACTTC. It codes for CASSLVGGGQETQYF.

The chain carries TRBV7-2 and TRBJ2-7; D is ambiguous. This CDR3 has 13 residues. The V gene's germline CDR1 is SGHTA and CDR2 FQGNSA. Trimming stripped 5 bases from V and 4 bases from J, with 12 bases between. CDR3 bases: TGTGCCAGCAGCGTCCGGTTAGGGTACGAGCAGTACTTC. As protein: CASSVRLGYEQYF.

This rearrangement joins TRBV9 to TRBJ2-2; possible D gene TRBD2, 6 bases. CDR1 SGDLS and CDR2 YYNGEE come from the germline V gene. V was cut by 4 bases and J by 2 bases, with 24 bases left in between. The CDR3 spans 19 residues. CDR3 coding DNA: TGTGCCAGCAGCTCCACGGGGGAAGGGACCACCGATAACACCGGGGAGCTGTTTTTT. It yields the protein CASSSTGEGTTDNTGELFF.

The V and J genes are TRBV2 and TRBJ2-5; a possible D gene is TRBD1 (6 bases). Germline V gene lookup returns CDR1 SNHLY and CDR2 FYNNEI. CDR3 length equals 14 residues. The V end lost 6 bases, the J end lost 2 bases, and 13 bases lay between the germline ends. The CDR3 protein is CASSRQDWQETQYF. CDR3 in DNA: TGTGCCAGCAGCCGACAGGATTGGCAAGAGACCCAGTACTTC.

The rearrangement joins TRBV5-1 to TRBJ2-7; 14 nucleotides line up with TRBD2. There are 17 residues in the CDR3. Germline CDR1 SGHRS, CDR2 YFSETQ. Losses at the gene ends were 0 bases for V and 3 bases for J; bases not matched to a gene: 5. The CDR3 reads CASSLEGGLAGDYEQYF. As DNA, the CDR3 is TGCGCCAGCAGCTTGGAGGGGGGACTAGCGGGAGACTACGAGCAGTACTTC.

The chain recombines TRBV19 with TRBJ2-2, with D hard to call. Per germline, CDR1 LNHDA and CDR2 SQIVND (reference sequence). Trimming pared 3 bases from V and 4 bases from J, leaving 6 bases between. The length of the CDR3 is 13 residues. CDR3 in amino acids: CASSMVLTGELFF. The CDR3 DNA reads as TGTGCCAGTAGTATGGTCCTCACCGGGGAGCTGTTTTTT.

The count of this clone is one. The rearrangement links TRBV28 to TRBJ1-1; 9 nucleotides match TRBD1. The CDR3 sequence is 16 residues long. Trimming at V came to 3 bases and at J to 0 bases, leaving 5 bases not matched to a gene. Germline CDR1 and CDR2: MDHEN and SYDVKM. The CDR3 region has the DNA TGTGCCAGCAGTTTTCAGGGGACAGGGTTGAACACTGAAGCTTTCTTT. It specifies CASSFQGTGLNTEAFF.

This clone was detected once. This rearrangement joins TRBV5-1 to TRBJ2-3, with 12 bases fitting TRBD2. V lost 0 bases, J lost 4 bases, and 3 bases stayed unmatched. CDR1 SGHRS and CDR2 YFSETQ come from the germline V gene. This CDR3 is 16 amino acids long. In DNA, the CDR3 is TGCGCCAGCAGCTTGGATTGGACTAGCGGGGCAGATACGCAGTATTTT. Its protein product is CASSLDWTSGADTQYF.

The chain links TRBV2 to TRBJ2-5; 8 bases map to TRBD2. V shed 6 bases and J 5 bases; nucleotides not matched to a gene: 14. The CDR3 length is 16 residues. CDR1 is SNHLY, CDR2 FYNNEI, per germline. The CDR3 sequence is CASRDLAGAGGETQYF. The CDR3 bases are TGTGCCAGCAGGGACCTAGCGGGCGCAGGCGGGGAGACCCAGTACTTC. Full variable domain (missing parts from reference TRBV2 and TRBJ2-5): EPEVTQTPSHQVTQMGQEVILRCVPISNHLYFYWYRQILGQKVEFLVSFYNNEISEKSEIFDDQFSVERPDGSNFTLKIRSTKLEDSAMYFCASRDLAGAGGETQYFGPGTRLLVL.

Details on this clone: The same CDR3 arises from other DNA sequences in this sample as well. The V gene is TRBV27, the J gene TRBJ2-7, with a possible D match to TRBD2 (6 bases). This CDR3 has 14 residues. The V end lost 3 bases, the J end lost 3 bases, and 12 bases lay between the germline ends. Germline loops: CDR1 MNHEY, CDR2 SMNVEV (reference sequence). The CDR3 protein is CASSFGAGRYEQYF. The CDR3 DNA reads TGTGCCAGCAGTTTCGGGGCGGGACGCTACGAGCAGTACTTC.

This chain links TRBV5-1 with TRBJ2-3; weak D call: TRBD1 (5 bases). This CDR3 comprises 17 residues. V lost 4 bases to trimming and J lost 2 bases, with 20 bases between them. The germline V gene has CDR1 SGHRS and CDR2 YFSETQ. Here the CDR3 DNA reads TGCGCCAGCAGCCCTGCCAGGGTAAACTCCGACACAGATACGCAGTATTTT. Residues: CASSPARVNSDTDTQYF.

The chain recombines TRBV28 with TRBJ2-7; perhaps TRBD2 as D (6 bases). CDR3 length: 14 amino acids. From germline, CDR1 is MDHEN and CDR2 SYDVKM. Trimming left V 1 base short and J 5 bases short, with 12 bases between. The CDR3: CASSLSVAADEQYF. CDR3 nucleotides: TGTGCCAGCAGTTTATCGGTAGCGGCAGACGAGCAGTACTTC.

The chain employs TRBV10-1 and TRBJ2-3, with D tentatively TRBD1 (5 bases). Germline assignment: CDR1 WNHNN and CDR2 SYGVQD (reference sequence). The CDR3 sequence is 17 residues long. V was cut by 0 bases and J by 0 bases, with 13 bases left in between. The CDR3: CASSESDTPTSTDTQYF. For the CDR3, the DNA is TGCGCCAGCAGTGAGTCGGACACCCCGACTAGCACAGATACGCAGTATTTT.

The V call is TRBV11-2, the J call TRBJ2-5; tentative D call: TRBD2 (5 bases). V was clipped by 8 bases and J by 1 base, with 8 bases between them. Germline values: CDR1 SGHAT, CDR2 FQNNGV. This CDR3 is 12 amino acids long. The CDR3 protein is CASRGFQETQYF. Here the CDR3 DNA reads TGTGCCAGCCGGGGATTCCAAGAGACCCAGTACTTC.

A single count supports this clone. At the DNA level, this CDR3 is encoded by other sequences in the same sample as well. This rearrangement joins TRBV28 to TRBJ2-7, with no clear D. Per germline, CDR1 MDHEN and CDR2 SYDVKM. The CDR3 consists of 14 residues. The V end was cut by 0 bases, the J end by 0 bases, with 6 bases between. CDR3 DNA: TGTGCCAGCAGTTTATGGGACGGCTCCTACGAGCAGTACTTC. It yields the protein CASSLWDGSYEQYF.

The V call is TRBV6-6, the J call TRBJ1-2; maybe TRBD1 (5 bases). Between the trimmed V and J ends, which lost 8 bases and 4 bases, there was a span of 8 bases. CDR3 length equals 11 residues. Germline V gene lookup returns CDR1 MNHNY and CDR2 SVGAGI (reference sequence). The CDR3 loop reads CASWGFYGYTF. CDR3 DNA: TGTGCCAGCTGGGGCTTCTATGGCTACACCTTC.

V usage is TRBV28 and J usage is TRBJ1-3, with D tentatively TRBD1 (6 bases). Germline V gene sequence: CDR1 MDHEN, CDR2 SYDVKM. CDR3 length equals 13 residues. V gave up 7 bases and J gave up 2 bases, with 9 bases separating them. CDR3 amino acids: CASMGAAGNTIYF. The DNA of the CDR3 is TGTGCCAGCATGGGGGCAGCTGGAAACACCATATATTTT.

The CDR3 nucleotides read TGCGCCAGCAGCCAAGATTGGGGCCATCTCGCCTCCACAGATACGCAGTATTTT. It translates to CASSQDWGHLASTDTQYF. V gene TRBV4-3 combines with J gene TRBJ2-3, with D perhaps matching TRBD1 (5 bases). Trimming removed 0 bases from V and 2 bases from J, with 18 bases in between. Per the germline V gene, CDR1 is LGHNA and CDR2 is YSLEER. The CDR3 is made up of 18 amino acids.

In DNA, the CDR3 is TGTGCCACCAGCAAAACCCTAGGACAGGGTGGTCCCTCTGGAAACACCATATATTTT. This encodes CATSKTLGQGGPSGNTIYF. The gene calls are TRBV15 and TRBJ1-3; 8 bases are shared with TRBD1. Germline values: CDR1 LNHNV, CDR2 YYDKDF (reference sequence). This CDR3 is built from 19 residues. Losses at the gene ends were 4 bases for V and 0 bases for J; bases not matched to a gene: 14. Full variable domain (outside the CDR3, taken from reference TRBV15 and TRBJ1-3): DAMVIQNPRYQVTQFGKPVTLSCSQTLNHNVMYWYQQKSSQAPKLLFHYYDKDFNNEADTPDNFQSRRPNTSFCFLDIRSPGLGDTAMYLCATSKTLGQGGPSGNTIYFGEGSWLTVV.

CDR3 nucleotides: TGTGCCAGCAGCCACTTTCTAGCGGGAGGAGCTGATACGCAGTATTTT. It translates to CASSHFLAGGADTQYF. The chain links TRBV13 to TRBJ2-3; 11 bases map to TRBD2. Germline lookup yields CDR1 PRHDT and CDR2 FYEKMQ (reference sequence). V gave up 5 bases and J gave up 6 bases; unmatched junction bases: 10. The CDR3 loop spans 16 amino acids. Drawing the rest from reference TRBV13 and TRBJ2-3, the complete variable domain is AAGVIQSPRHLIKEKRETATLKCYPIPRHDTVYWYQQGPGQDPQFLISFYEKMQSDKGSIPDRFSAQQFSDYHSELNMSSLELGDSALYFCASSHFLAGGADTQYFGPGTRLTVL.

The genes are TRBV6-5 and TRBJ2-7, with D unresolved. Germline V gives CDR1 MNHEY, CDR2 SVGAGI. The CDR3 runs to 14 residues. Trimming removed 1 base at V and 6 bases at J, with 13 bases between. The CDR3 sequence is CASSYYEASTEQYF. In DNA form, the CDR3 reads TGTGCCAGCAGTTACTATGAGGCGAGCACCGAGCAGTACTTC.

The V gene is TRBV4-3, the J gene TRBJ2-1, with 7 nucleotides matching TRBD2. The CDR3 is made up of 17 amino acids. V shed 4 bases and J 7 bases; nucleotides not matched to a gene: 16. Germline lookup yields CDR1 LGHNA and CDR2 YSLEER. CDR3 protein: CASSREVAGEDTNEQFF. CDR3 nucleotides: TGCGCCAGCAGCCGCGAGGTGGCGGGAGAGGATACGAATGAGCAGTTCTTC.

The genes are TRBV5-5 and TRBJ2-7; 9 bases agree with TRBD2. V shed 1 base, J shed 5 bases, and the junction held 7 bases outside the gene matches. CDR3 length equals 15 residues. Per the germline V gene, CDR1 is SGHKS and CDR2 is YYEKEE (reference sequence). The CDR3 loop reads CASSLRLAGYDEQYF. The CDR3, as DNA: TGTGCCAGCAGCTTGAGGCTAGCGGGATACGACGAGCAGTACTTC.

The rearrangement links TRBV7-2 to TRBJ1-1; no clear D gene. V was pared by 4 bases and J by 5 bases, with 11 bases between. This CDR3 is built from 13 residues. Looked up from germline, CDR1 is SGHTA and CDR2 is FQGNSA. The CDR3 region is CASSSSVGTEAFF. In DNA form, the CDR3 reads TGTGCCAGCAGCTCCTCGGTGGGGACTGAAGCTTTCTTT.

CDR3 DNA sequence: TGTGCCAGCAGTGAGGGAGAGACAGGGGGCAACTACGAGCAGTACTTC. Its translation: CASSEGETGGNYEQYF. The chain links TRBV2 to TRBJ2-7; 10 nucleotides align to TRBD1. Germline CDR1 is SNHLY and CDR2 is FYNNEI. There are 16 residues in the CDR3. J lost 3 bases, V lost 3 bases, and 8 bases had no gene match.